This T cell receptor (beta chain) was sequenced in a study of OX40 agonist ivuxolimab in advanced cancers. About the research overall: The mean age was around 56 years, ranging from about 20 to 85, with less than 90% of participants male.

This clone was seen more than once but under ten times. CDR3 size: 14 residues. Trimming stripped 2 bases from V and 5 bases from J, with 13 bases between. Germline V lookup: CDR1 MGHRA, CDR2 YSYEKL. Sequenced by immunoSEQ multiplex PCR; TCRdb stores in-frame clones only, minus some. This sample has about 10,000 clones, with about 90% found just once. Source: CD4+ or CD8+ T cells sorted from blood, taken in a trial of the OX40 agonist ivuxolimab. The receptor comes from an adult with an advanced solid tumor such as melanoma, head and neck, liver or kidney cancer. The chain links TRBV4-1 to TRBJ2-7; tentatively, D is TRBD1 (5 bases). In nucleotides, the CDR3 is TGCGCCAGCAGCCAAATTGGGCGCAGGGACGAGCAGTACTTC. Its translation is CASSQIGRRDEQYF.